A selection of T cell receptor beta chains follows, all from one sample in a study of blood T cell repertoires in COVID-19. The method was immunoSEQ multiplex PCR; TCRdb's version includes in-frame clones alone and lacks a portion of them. Among 70,000 to 95,000 clones listed, over 75% were seen once. The sequencing input was peripheral blood. Every receptor here comes from a human donor in a cohort sampled during active COVID-19. Both conserved end residues are part of each CDR3. A D gene is named only where the DNA matches it firmly. A clone size is listed for some rows: how often the clone was seen (once, few, many), or a class if it is expanded.

CDR3 protein: CASSLEWGGSTEAFF
CDR3 DNA: TGCGCCAGCAGCTTGGAATGGGGAGGGAGCACTGAAGCTTTCTTT
clone size: once
D gene: NA
V gene: TRBV5-1
CDR3 length: 15
J gene: TRBJ1-1

CDR3 protein: CSVPGLAGTTDTQYF
CDR3 DNA: TGCAGCGTTCCCGGTCTAGCGGGCACCACAGATACGCAGTATTTT
clone size: once
D gene: TRBD2
V gene: TRBV29-1
CDR3 length: 15
J gene: TRBJ2-3

CDR3 protein: CASSYREDYEQYF
CDR3 DNA: TGTGCCAGCAGTTACAGGGAGGACTACGAGCAGTACTTC
clone size: NA
D gene: NA
V gene: TRBV6-5
CDR3 length: 13
J gene: TRBJ2-7

CDR3 protein: CASSLDRVAYEQYF
CDR3 DNA: TGTGCCAGCAGCTTAGACAGGGTGGCCTACGAGCAGTACTTC
clone size: once
D gene: TRBD1
V gene: TRBV5-5
CDR3 length: 14
J gene: TRBJ2-7

CDR3 protein: CASSLLYLGDPLFF
CDR3 DNA: TGTGCCAGCAGTTTATTATATCTCGGGGATCCCCTGTTTTTT
clone size: NA
D gene: NA
V gene: TRBV28
CDR3 length: 14
J gene: TRBJ1-4

CDR3 protein: CAISELYGGERETQYF
CDR3 DNA: TGTGCCATCAGTGAGCTATACGGGGGGGAACGAGAGACCCAGTACTTC
clone size: NA
D gene: TRBD2
V gene: TRBV10-3
CDR3 length: 16
J gene: TRBJ2-5

CDR3 protein: CSGRGYMNNEQFF
CDR3 DNA: TGCAGCGGGAGGGGCTACATGAACAATGAGCAGTTCTTC
clone size: NA
D gene: NA
V gene: TRBV29-1
CDR3 length: 13
J gene: TRBJ2-1

CDR3 protein: CASSLGGGGASDTQYF
CDR3 DNA: TGTGCCAGCAGCTTGGGCGGCGGGGGGGCATCAGATACGCAGTATTTT
clone size: NA
D gene: TRBD2
V gene: TRBV5-6
CDR3 length: 16
J gene: TRBJ2-3

CDR3 protein: CASSQGSPRGGTEAFF
CDR3 DNA: TGTGCCAGCAGCCAAGGATCTCCCCGAGGAGGAACTGAAGCTTTCTTT
clone size: NA
D gene: NA
V gene: TRBV14
CDR3 length: 16
J gene: TRBJ1-1

CDR3 protein: CASSLGLAGGPRDNEQFF
CDR3 DNA: TGTGCCAGCTCTCTCGGACTAGCGGGGGGCCCACGTGACAATGAGCAGTTCTTC
clone size: NA
D gene: TRBD2
V gene: TRBV18
CDR3 length: 18
J gene: TRBJ2-1

CDR3 protein: CASSPRGNNYGYTF
CDR3 DNA: TGTGCCAGCAGCCCCAGGGGGAATAACTATGGCTACACCTTC
clone size: few
D gene: TRBD1
V gene: TRBV7-9
CDR3 length: 14
J gene: TRBJ1-2